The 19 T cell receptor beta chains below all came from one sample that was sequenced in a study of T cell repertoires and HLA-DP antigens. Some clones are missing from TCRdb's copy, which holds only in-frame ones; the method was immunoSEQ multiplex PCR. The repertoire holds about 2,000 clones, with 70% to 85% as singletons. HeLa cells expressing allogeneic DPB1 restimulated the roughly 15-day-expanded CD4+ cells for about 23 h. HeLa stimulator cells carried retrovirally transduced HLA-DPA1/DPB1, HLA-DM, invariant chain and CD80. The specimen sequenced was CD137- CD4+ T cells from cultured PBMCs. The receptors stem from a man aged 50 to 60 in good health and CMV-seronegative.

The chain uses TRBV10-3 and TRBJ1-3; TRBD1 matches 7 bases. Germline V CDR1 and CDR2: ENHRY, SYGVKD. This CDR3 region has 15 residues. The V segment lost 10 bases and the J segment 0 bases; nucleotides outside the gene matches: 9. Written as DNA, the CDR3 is TGTGCCAGCAGGTTAGGACAGGCCTCTGGAAACACCATATATTTT. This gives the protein CASRLGQASGNTIYF.

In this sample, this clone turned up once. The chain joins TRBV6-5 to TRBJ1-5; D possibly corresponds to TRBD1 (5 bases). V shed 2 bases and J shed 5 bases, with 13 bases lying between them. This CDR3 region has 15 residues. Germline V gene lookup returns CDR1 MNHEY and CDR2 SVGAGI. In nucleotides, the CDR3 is TGTGCCAGCAGTTACCCCCCCAGGGAAGATCAGCCCCAGCATTTT. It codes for CASSYPPREDQPQHF.

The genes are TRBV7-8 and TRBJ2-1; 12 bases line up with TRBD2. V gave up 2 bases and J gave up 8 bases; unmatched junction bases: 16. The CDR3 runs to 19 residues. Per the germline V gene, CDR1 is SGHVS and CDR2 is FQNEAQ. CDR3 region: CASSLNLAGGMGSAYEQFF. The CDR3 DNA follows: TGTGCCAGCAGCTTAAACCTAGCGGGGGGGATGGGATCTGCGTATGAGCAGTTCTTC.

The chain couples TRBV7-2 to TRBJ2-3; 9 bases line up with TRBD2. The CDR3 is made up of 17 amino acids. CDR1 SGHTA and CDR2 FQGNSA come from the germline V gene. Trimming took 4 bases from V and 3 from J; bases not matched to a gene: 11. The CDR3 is CASSSRSASGITDTQYF. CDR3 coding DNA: TGTGCCAGCAGCTCCCGGTCAGCTAGCGGGATTACAGATACGCAGTATTTT.

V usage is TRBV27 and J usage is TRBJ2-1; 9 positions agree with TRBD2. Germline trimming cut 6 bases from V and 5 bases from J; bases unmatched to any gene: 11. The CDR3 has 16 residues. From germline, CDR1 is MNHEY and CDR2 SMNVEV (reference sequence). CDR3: CASSSEGSGGHNEQFF. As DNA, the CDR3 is TGTGCCAGCAGCTCCGAGGGTAGCGGGGGCCACAATGAGCAGTTCTTC.

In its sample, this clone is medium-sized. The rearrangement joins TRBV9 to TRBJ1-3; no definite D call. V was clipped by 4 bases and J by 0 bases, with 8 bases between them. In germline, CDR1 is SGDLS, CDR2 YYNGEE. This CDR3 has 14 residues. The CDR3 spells CASSRVSSGNTIYF. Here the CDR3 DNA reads TGTGCCAGCAGCCGCGTCAGCTCTGGAAACACCATATATTTT.

The CDR3 region is CASSLGAGVQGEQYF. CDR3 DNA: TGTGCCAGCAGTTTAGGGGCAGGGGTACAGGGCGAGCAGTACTTC. The chain uses TRBV28 and TRBJ2-7; possibly TRBD1 for D (6 bases). The CDR3 covers 15 residues. Per germline, CDR1 MDHEN and CDR2 SYDVKM. The V end was cut by 2 bases, the J end by 6 bases, with 17 bases between.

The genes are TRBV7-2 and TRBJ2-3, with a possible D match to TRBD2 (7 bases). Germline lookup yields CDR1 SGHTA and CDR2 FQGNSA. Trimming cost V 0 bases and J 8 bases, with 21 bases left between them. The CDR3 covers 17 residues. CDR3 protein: CASSLAGRGKGSVTQYF. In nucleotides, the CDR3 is TGTGCCAGCAGCTTAGCGGGGAGGGGGAAAGGGTCTGTTACGCAGTATTTT.

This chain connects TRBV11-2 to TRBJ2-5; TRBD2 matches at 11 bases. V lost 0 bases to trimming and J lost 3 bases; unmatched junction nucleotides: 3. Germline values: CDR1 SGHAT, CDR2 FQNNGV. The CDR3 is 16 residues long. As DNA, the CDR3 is TGTGCCAGCAGCTTAGATAGCGGGAGGGCCAAAGAGACCCAGTACTTC. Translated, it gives CASSLDSGRAKETQYF. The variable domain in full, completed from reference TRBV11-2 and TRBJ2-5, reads EAGVAQSPRYKIIEKRQSVAFWCNPISGHATLYWYQQILGQGPKLLIQFQNNGVVDDSQLPKDRFSAERLKGVDSTLKIQPAKLEDSAVYLCASSLDSGRAKETQYFGPGTRLLVL.

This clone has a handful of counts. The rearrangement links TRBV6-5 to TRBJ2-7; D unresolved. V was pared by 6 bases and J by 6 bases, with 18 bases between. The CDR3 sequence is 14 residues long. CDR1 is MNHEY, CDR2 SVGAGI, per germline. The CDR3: CASSKRYPLLEQYF. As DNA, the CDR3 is TGTGCCAGCAGCAAAAGGTATCCCCTACTCGAGCAGTACTTC.

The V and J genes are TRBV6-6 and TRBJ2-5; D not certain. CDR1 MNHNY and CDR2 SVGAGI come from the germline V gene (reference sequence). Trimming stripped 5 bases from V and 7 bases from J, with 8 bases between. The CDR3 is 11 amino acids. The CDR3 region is CASSTGLTQYF. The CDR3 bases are TGTGCCAGCAGTACTGGGTTGACCCAGTACTTC.

The CDR3 here is CASSPGQTSTDTQYF. As DNA, the CDR3 is TGCGCCAGCAGCCCAGGACAGACTAGCACAGATACGCAGTATTTT. The V gene is TRBV5-1, the J gene TRBJ2-3; maybe TRBD1 (6 bases). The length of the CDR3 is 15 residues. Germline loops: CDR1 SGHRS, CDR2 YFSETQ. Trimming left V 4 bases short and J 0 bases short, with 12 bases between.

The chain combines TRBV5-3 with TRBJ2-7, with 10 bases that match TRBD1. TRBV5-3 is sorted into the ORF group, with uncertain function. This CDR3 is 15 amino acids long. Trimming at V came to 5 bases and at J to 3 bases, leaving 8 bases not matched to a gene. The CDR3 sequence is CARRPGTGAHYEQYF. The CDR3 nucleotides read TGTGCCAGAAGGCCCGGGACAGGGGCTCACTACGAGCAGTACTTC.

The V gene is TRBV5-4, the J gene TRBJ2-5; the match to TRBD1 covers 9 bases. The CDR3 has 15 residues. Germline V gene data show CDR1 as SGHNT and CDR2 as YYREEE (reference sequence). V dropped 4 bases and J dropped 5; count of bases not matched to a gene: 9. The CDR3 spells CASSLQGAGGETQYF. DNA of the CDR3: TGTGCCAGCAGCCTACAGGGGGCGGGTGGGGAGACCCAGTACTTC. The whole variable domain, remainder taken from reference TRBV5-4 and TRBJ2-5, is ETGVTQSPTHLIKTRGQQVTLRCSSQSGHNTVSWYQQALGQGPQFIFQYYREEENGRGNFPPRFSGLQFPNYSSELNVNALELDDSALYLCASSLQGAGGETQYFGPGTRLLVL.

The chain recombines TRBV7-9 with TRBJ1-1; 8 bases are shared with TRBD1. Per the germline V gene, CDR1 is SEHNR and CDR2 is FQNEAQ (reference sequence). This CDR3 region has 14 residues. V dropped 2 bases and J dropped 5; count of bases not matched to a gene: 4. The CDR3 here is CASSLTGGKTEAFF. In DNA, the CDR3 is TGTGCCAGCAGCTTAACAGGGGGGAAGACTGAAGCTTTCTTT.

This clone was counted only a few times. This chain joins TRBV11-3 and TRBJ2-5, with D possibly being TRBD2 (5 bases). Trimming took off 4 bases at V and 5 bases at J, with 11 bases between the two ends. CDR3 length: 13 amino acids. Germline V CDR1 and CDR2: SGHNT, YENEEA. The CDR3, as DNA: TGTGCCAGCAGCTCCCCCCCGGGGGAGACCCAGTACTTC. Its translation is CASSSPPGETQYF.

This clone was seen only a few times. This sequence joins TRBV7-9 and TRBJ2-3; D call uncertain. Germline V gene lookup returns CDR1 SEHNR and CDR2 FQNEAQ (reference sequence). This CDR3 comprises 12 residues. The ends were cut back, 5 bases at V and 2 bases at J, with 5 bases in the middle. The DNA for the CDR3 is TGTGCCAGCAGCGCTAACACAGATACGCAGTATTTT. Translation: CASSANTDTQYF.

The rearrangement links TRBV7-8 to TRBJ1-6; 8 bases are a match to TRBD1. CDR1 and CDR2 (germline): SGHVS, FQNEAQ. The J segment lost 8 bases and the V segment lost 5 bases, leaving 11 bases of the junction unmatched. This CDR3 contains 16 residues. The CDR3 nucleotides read TGTGCCAGCAGCCGGCGCCGGGACAGGCCTTATTCACCCCTCCACTTT. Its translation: CASSRRRDRPYSPLHF.

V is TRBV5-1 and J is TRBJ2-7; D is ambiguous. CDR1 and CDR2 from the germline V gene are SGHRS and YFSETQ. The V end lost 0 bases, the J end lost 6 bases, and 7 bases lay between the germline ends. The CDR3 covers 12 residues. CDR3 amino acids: CASSLGPREQYF. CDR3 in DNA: TGCGCCAGCAGCTTGGGTCCTCGCGAGCAGTACTTC.